This T cell receptor beta chain is from a study of Ad26.COV2.S vaccination and SARS-CoV-2 variants. Study results and caveats: Vaccine recipients showed a spike-specific TCR breadth that was higher than in placebo recipients.

Profiled with immunoSEQ multiplex PCR; TCRdb holds only in-frame clones, not every one. The profile shows around 400,000 clones, around nine tenths of them singletons. The ends lost 4 bases at V and 0 bases at J; junction bases unmatched: 2. Germline V lookup: CDR1 SGHRS, CDR2 YFSETQ. The CDR3 loop spans 15 amino acids. With respect to this clone: Its antigen is unknown.

As for treatment: some 19 received Ad26.COV2.S at low or high dose, single or two shots; roughly 5 received placebo; per-sample allocation not given. All samples were drawn on day 63, counting from the first vaccine or placebo injection. This chain joins TRBV5-1 and TRBJ2-3; 10 bases agree with TRBD1. The material sequenced was peripheral blood, taken in a trial of Ad26.COV2.S vaccine versus placebo. The receptor's source is a person between 18 and 65 years old who received the Ad26.COV2.S COVID-19 vaccine or a placebo. CDR3 sequence (DNA): TGCGCCAGCAGCCCGGGACAGGGGAGCACAGATACGCAGTATTTT. This codes for CASSPGQGSTDTQYF.